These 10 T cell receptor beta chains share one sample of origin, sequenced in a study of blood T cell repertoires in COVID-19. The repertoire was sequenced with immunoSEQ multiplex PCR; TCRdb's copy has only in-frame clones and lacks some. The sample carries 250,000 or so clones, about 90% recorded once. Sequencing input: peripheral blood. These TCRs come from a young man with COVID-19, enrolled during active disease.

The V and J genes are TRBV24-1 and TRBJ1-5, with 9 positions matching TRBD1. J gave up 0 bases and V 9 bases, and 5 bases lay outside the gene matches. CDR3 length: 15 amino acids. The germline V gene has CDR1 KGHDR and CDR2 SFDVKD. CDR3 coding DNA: TGTGCCACCGGGGACAGGGCAAATAGCAATCAGCCCCAGCATTTT. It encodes CATGDRANSNQPQHF.

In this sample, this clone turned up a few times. In nucleotides, the CDR3 is TGTGCCAGCAGCCGAGACAGGGCCGAGCAGTACTTC. The encoded protein is CASSRDRAEQYF. The chain has TRBV11-3 and TRBJ2-7; 7 nucleotides agree with TRBD1. The CDR3 has 12 amino acids. Looked up from germline, CDR1 is SGHNT and CDR2 is YENEEA. With V trimmed by 5 bases and J by 6 bases, 4 bases remained unmatched.

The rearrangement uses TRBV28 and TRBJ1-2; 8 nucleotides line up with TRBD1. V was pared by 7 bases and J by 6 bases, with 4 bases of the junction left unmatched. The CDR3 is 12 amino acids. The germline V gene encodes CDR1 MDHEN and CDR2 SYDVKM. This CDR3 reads CASTDRVHGYTF. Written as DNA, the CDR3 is TGTGCCAGCACGGACAGGGTCCATGGCTACACCTTC.

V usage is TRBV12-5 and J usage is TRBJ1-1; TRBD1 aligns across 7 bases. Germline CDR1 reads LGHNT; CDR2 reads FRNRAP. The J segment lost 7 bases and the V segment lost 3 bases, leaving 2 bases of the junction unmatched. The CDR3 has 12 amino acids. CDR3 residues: CASGLQGNEAFF. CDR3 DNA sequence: TGTGCTAGTGGTTTACAGGGGAATGAAGCTTTCTTT.

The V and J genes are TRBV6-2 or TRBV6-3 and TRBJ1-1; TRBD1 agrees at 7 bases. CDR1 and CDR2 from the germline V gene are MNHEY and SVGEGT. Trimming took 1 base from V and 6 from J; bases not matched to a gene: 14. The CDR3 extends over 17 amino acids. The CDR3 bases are TGTGCCAGCAGTTACTACGGGACAGAGGGTTTCTATCCTGAAGCTTTCTTT. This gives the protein CASSYYGTEGFYPEAFF.

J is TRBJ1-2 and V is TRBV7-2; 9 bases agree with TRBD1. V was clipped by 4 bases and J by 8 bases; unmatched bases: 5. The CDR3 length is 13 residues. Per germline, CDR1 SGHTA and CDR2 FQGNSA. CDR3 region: CASSSQGAGGYTF. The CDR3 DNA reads TGTGCCAGCAGCTCACAGGGGGCGGGAGGCTACACCTTC. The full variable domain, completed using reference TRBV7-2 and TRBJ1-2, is GAGVSQSPSNKVTEKGKDVELRCDPISGHTALYWYRQSLGQGLEFLIYFQGNSAPDKSGLPSDRFSAERTGGSVSTLTIQRTQQEDSAVYLCASSSQGAGGYTFGSGTRLTVV.

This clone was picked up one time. Here the CDR3 reads CSVEHSSNTEAFF. The CDR3 DNA follows: TGCAGCGTTGAACACTCCTCGAACACTGAAGCTTTCTTT. The chain couples TRBV29-1 to TRBJ1-1; D unresolved. From germline, CDR1 is SQVTM and CDR2 ANQGSEA. This CDR3 region has 13 residues. Trimming stripped 2 bases from V and 1 base from J, with 8 bases between. The full variable domain, its missing parts supplied by reference TRBV29-1 and TRBJ1-1, is SAVISQKPSRDICQRGTSLTIQCQVDSQVTMMFWYRQQPGQSLTLIATANQGSEATYESGFVIDKFPISRPNLTFSTLTVSNMSPEDSSIYLCSVEHSSNTEAFFGQGTRLTVV.

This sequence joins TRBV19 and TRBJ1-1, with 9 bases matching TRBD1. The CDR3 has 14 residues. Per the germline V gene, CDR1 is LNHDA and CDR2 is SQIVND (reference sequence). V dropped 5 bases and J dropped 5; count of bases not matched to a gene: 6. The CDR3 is CASSLGQGMTEAFF. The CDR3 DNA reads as TGTGCCAGTAGTTTGGGACAGGGTATGACTGAAGCTTTCTTT.

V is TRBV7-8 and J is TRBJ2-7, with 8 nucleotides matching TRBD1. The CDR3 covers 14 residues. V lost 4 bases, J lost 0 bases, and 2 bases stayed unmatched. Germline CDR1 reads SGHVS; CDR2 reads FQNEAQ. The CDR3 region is CASSWTGPSYEQYF. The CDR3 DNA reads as TGTGCCAGCAGCTGGACAGGGCCCTCCTACGAGCAGTACTTC.

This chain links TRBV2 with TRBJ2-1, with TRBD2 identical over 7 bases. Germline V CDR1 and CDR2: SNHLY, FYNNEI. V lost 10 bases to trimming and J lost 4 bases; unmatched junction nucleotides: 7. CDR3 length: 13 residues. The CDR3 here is CANTSVPYNEQFF. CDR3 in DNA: TGTGCCAACACTAGCGTTCCTTACAATGAGCAGTTCTTC.